This T cell receptor beta chain was captured by sequencing in a study of molecular identifiers for immune sequencing clone quantification. This clonotype showed up just a few times. The V end was cut by 6 bases, the J end by 0 bases, with 19 bases between. Germline CDR1 and CDR2: MDHEN and SYDVKM. This CDR3 is built from 17 residues. From the PCR reads, TCRdb called clonotypes with MiXCR, one entry per CDR3 protein. The sample includes about 510,000 distinct CDR3 sequences, around 23% of them seen just once. The sample was naive CD8+ T cells from blood, with Jurkat cell RNA spiked in. The subset denotes: FACS-sorted CD8+CD4-CCR7+CD45RA+ naive T cells. The sequence derives from a human donor in good health. Some libraries in this study had Jurkat cell RNA spiked in. The chain joins TRBV28 to TRBJ2-3; D is possibly TRBD1 or TRBD2 (5 bases each). This CDR3 reads CASSSLRGTASTDTQYF. The CDR3 region has the DNA TGTGCCAGCAGCTCACTACGGGGCACGGCTAGCACAGATACGCAGTATTTT.